The 2 T cell receptor beta chains listed next were all sequenced from one sample in a study of T cells in localized non-small cell lung cancer. The assay was immunoSEQ multiplex PCR, and TCRdb's table has in-frame clones only and misses some. The table lists approximately 3,000 clones, about 25% of them singletons. This specimen consisted of lung tumor tissue, obtained before any cancer treatment. The receptors were sampled from a male donor at least 60 years old with stage II lung adenocarcinoma.

This clone is classed as large. This sequence joins TRBV6-8 and TRBJ2-1; D unclear. CDR3 length: 14 amino acids. Germline V gene lookup returns CDR1 MNHGY and CDR2 SAAAGT. V was cut by 6 bases and J by 2 bases, with 11 bases left in between. The CDR3 loop reads CASRPTLTYNEQFF. CDR3 sequence (DNA): TGTGCCAGCAGGCCGACACTTACCTACAATGAGCAGTTCTTC.

The CDR3 reads CASSDPRTGGYTF. CDR3 nucleotides: TGTGCCAGCAGTGACCCCCGGACTGGAGGCTACACCTTC. The chain combines TRBV25-1 with TRBJ1-2; D is unclear. The ends were cut back, 3 bases at V and 8 bases at J, with 13 bases in the middle. CDR1 is MGHDK and CDR2 is SYGVNS in the germline V gene. CDR3 length: 13 amino acids.